This T cell receptor (beta chain) was sequenced for a study of control samples from healthy donors and cancer patients. Produced via immunoSEQ multiplex PCR; TCRdb's table is partial and in-frame only. The sample carries approximately 140,000 clones, 80% to 95% recorded once. V was shortened by 1 base and J by 12 bases, with 12 bases between the two germline ends. The CDR3 extends over 12 amino acids. The germline V gene encodes CDR1 LGHNT and CDR2 FRNRAP. The sequenced sample consisted of blood. The chain uses TRBV12-5 and TRBJ1-1; TRBD1 is a possible D gene (5 bases). This TCR came from a man younger than 40 in good health. The CDR3 is CASGLGAGTTFF. The CDR3 nucleotides read TGTGCTAGTGGTTTGGGGGCAGGGACGACTTTCTTT.